Below, 7 T cell receptor beta chains from the same sample are listed, as sequenced in a study of T cell changes during pregnancy in multiple sclerosis. Sequenced by immunoSEQ multiplex PCR; TCRdb stores in-frame clones only, minus some. Here the sample spans around 74,000 clones, less than 90% being singletons. Sequenced material: peripheral blood, taken before pregnancy. Receptor source: a female donor with multiple sclerosis, enrolled in a pregnancy study.

The J gene is TRBJ2-7, the V gene TRBV6-5; TRBD1 is a possible D gene (7 bases). Trimming stripped 8 bases from V and 2 bases from J, with 19 bases between. The CDR3 sequence is 15 residues long. Looked up from germline, CDR1 is MNHEY and CDR2 is SVGAGI. The CDR3 loop is CASQTGQGGAYEQYF. The CDR3 bases are TGTGCCAGCCAAACAGGCCAGGGGGGAGCCTACGAGCAGTACTTC.

The rearrangement joins TRBV5-1 to TRBJ2-7; D gene uncertain. From germline, CDR1 is SGHRS and CDR2 YFSETQ. CDR3 length: 11 amino acids. V was pared by 2 bases and J by 5 bases, with 5 bases between. This CDR3 reads CASSFSDEQYF. CDR3 DNA: TGCGCCAGCAGCTTCAGCGACGAGCAGTACTTC.

This chain connects TRBV7-8 to TRBJ2-7, with 10 bases fitting TRBD1. CDR3 length: 15 residues. J lost 2 bases, V lost 1 base, and 2 bases had no gene match. Germline CDR1 is SGHVS and CDR2 is FQNEAQ. The CDR3, as DNA: TGTGCCAGCAGCTTAGTAGGACAGGGGGCCTACGAGCAGTACTTC. Translating it yields CASSLVGQGAYEQYF.

The V and J genes are TRBV7-6 and TRBJ1-5, with no clear D. The CDR3 length is 12 residues. The germline V gene encodes CDR1 SGHVS and CDR2 FNYEAQ. Between the trimmed V and J ends, which lost 1 base and 7 bases, there was a span of 5 bases. CDR3 DNA: TGTGCCAGCAGCTTAGGAGGCCAGCCCCAGCATTTT. Amino acid sequence: CASSLGGQPQHF.

The V and J genes are TRBV2 and TRBJ2-7; TRBD2 is a possible D gene (5 bases). There are 14 residues in the CDR3. Germline V gene lookup returns CDR1 SNHLY and CDR2 FYNNEI. The V end was cut by 5 bases, the J end by 0 bases, with 11 bases between. CDR3 residues: CASSYRDTSYEQYF. For the CDR3, the DNA is TGTGCCAGCAGTTACCGGGATACCTCCTACGAGCAGTACTTC. Supplemented by reference TRBV2 and TRBJ2-7, the full variable domain reads EPEVTQTPSHQVTQMGQEVILRCVPISNHLYFYWYRQILGQKVEFLVSFYNNEISEKSEIFDDQFSVERPDGSNFTLKIRSTKLEDSAMYFCASSYRDTSYEQYFGPGTRLTVT.

CDR3 residues: CASSDQGYRNSGNTIYF. The CDR3 DNA follows: TGTGCCAGCAGTGATCAGGGGTACCGCAACTCTGGAAACACCATATATTTT. The rearrangement uses TRBV6-1 and TRBJ1-3; the D gene is possibly TRBD1 (6 bases). The CDR3 contains 17 residues. Germline-derived CDR1 and CDR2 are MNHNS and SASEGT. V gave up 3 bases and J gave up 0 bases, with 15 bases separating them.

This clone appeared once. V gene TRBV18 combines with J gene TRBJ2-2; tentatively, D is TRBD2 (5 bases). This CDR3 is built from 17 residues. The germline CDR1 and CDR2 sequences are KGHSH and LQKENI. V lost 3 bases and J lost 6, with 20 bases in between. CDR3 in DNA: TGTGCCAGCTCACCTGTTAGGATCGGACTGGGTGCCGGGGAGCTGTTTTTT. Protein sequence: CASSPVRIGLGAGELFF.